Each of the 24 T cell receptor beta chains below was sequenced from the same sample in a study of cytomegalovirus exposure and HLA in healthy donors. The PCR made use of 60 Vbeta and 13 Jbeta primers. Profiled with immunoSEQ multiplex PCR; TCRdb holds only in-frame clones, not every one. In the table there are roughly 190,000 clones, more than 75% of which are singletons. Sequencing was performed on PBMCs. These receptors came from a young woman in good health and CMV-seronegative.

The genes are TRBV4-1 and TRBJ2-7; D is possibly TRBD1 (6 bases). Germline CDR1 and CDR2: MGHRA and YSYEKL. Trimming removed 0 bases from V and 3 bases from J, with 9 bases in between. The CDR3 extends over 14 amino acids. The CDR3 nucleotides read TGCGCCAGCAGCCAAGAACAGGGCGTCTACGAGCAGTACTTC. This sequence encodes CASSQEQGVYEQYF.

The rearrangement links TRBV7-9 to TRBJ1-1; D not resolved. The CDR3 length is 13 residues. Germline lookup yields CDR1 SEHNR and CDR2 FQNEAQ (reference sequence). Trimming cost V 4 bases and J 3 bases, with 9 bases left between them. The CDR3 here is CASSYVEDTEAFF. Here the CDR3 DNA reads TGTGCCAGCAGCTATGTGGAGGACACTGAAGCTTTCTTT.

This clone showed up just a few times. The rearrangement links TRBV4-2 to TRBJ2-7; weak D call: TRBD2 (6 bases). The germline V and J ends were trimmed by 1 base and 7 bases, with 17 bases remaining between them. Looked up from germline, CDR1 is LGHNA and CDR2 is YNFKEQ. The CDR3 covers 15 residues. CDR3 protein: CASSQADQAGREQYF. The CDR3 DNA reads TGTGCCAGCAGCCAAGCAGATCAGGCGGGGAGGGAGCAGTACTTC.

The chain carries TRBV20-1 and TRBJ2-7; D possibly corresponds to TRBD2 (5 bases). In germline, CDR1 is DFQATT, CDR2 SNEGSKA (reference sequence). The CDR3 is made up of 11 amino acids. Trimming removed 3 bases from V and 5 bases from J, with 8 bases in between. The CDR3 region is CSASVGDEQYF. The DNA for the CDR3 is TGCAGTGCTAGTGTCGGGGACGAGCAGTACTTC.

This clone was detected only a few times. Here the CDR3 DNA reads TGTGCCAGCAGTTCGCAGGGCCATGAGCAGTTCTTC. Amino acids: CASSSQGHEQFF. The genes are TRBV6-6 and TRBJ2-1; possibly TRBD1 for D (5 bases). CDR1 and CDR2 (germline): MNHNY, SVGAGI (reference sequence). The germline V and J ends were trimmed by 4 bases and 8 bases, with 9 bases remaining between them. The CDR3 runs to 12 residues.

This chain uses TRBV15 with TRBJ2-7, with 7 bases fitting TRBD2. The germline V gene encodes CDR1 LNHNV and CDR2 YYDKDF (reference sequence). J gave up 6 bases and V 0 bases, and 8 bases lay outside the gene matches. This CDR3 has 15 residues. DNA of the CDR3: TGTGCCACCAGCAGAGAGCGGGGGATAGGCTCCGAGCAGTACTTC. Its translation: CATSRERGIGSEQYF.

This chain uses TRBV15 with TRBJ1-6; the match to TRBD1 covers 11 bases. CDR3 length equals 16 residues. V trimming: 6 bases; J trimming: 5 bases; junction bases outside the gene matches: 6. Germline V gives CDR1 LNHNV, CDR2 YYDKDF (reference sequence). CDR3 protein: CATSPGQGEHNSPLHF. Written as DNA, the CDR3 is TGTGCCACCAGTCCGGGACAGGGGGAGCATAATTCACCCCTCCACTTT. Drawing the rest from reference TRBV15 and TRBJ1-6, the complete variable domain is DAMVIQNPRYQVTQFGKPVTLSCSQTLNHNVMYWYQQKSSQAPKLLFHYYDKDFNNEADTPDNFQSRRPNTSFCFLDIRSPGLGDTAMYLCATSPGQGEHNSPLHFGNGTRLTVT.

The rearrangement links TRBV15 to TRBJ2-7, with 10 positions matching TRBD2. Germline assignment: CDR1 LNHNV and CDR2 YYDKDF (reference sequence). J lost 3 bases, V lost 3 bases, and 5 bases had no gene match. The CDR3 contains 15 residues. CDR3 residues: CATSSRIAGGYEQYF. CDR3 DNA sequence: TGTGCCACCAGCAGCCGGATAGCGGGGGGCTACGAGCAGTACTTC.

The CDR3 DNA reads TGTGCCAGCAGAGACAGGTATAGCAATCAGCCCCAGCATTTT. Amino acids: CASRDRYSNQPQHF. This sequence joins TRBV6-5 and TRBJ1-5; maybe TRBD1 (6 bases). The CDR3 consists of 14 residues. Germline V lookup: CDR1 MNHEY, CDR2 SVGAGI. V gave up 6 bases and J gave up 0 bases, with 9 bases separating them.

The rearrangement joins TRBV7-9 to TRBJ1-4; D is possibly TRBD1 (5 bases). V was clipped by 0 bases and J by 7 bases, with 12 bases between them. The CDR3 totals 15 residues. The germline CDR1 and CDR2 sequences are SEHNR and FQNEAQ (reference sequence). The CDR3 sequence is CASSLAGRASEKLFF. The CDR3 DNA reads TGTGCCAGCAGCTTAGCGGGCAGGGCAAGTGAAAAACTGTTTTTT.

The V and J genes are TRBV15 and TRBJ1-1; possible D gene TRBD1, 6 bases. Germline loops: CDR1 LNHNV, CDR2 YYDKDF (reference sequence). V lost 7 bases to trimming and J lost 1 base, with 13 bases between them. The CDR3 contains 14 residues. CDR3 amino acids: CATKQRTENTEAFF. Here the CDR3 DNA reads TGTGCCACCAAACAGAGGACAGAGAACACTGAAGCTTTCTTT.

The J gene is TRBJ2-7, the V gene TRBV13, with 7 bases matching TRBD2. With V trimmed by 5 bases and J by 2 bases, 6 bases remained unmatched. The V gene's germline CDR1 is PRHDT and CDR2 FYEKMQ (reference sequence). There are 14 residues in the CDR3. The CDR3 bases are TGTGCCAGCAGCCCCTGGGGACTACCCTACGAGCAGTACTTC. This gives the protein CASSPWGLPYEQYF.

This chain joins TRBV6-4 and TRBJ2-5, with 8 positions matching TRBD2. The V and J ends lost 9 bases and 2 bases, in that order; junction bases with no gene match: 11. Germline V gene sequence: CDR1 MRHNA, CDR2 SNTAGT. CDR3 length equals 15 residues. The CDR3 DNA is TGTGCCAGTTTTAGCGGGGAAAATACTCAAGAGACCCAGTACTTC. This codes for CASFSGENTQETQYF.

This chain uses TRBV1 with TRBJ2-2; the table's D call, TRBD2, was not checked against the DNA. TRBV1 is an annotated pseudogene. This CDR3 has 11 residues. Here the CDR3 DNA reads TGCACCAGCTTGAGCACCGGGGAGCTGTTTTTT. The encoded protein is CTSLSTGELFF.

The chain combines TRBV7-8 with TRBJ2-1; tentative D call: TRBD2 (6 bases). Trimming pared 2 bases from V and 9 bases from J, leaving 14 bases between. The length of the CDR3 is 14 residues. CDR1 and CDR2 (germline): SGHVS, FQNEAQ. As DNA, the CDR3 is TGTGCCAGCAGCTTACCGAGCTTGGGGGGTGAGCAGTTCTTC. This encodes CASSLPSLGGEQFF.

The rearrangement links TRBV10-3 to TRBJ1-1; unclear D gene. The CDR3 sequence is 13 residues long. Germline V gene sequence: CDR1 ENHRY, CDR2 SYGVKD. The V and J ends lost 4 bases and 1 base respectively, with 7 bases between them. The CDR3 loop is CAISVQTNTEAFF. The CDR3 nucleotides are TGTGCCATCAGTGTACAGACGAACACTGAAGCTTTCTTT.

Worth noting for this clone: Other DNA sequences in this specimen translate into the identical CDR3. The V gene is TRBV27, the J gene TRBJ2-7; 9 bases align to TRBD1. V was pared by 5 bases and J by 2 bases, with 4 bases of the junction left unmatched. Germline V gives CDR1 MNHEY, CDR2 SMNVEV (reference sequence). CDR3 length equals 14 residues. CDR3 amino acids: CASSLGQGPYEQYF. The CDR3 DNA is TGTGCCAGCAGTCTGGGACAGGGTCCCTACGAGCAGTACTTC.

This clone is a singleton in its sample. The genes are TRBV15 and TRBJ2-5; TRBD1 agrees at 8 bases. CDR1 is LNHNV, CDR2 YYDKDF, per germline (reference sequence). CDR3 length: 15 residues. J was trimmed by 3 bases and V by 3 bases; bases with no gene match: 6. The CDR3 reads CATSRTGATKETQYF. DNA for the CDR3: TGTGCCACCAGCAGGACAGGGGCGACTAAAGAGACCCAGTACTTC.

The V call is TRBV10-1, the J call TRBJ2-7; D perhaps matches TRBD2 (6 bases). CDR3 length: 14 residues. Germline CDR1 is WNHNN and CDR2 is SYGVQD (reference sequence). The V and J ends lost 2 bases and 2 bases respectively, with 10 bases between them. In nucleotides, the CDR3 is TGCGCCAGCAGTGAGGTAGGGAGGACCTACGAGCAGTACTTC. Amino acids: CASSEVGRTYEQYF.

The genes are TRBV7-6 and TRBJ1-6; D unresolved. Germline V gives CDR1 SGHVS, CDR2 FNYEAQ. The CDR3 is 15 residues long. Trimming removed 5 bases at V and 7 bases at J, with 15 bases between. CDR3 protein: CASSISGLSNSPLHF. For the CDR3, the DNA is TGTGCCAGCAGCATATCTGGGCTTTCGAATTCACCCCTCCACTTT.

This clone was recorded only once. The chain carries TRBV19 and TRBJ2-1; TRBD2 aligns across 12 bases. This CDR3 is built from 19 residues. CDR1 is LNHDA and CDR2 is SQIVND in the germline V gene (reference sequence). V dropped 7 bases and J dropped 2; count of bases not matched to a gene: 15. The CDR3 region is CASKRVPSGRDRPYNEQFF. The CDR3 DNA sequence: TGTGCCAGTAAAAGGGTGCCTAGCGGGAGGGATAGACCCTACAATGAGCAGTTCTTC.

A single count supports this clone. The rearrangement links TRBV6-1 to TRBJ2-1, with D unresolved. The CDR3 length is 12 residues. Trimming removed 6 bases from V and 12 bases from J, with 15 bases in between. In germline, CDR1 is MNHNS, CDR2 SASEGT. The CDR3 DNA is TGTGCCAGCAGCGTCATGGTTTCAGGGCAGTTCTTC. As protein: CASSVMVSGQFF.

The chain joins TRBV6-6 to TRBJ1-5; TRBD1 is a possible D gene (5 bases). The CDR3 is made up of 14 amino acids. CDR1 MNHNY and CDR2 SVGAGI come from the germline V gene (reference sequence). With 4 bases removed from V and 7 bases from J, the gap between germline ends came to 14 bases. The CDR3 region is CASSSEGAGQPQHF. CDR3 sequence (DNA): TGTGCCAGCAGTTCGGAGGGCGCAGGGCAGCCCCAGCATTTT.

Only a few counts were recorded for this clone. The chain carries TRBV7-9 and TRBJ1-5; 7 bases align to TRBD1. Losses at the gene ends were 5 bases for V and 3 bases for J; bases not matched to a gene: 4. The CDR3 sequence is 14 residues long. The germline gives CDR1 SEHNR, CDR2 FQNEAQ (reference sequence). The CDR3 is CASSRQGNNQPQHF. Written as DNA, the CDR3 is TGTGCCAGCAGCAGACAGGGTAACAATCAGCCCCAGCATTTT.